This entry is about one T cell receptor (beta chain). These data originate in a study of blood T cell repertoires in COVID-19. Profiling relied on immunoSEQ multiplex PCR, and the TCRdb table lists in-frame clones only, not all of them. The repertoire consists of around 180,000 clones, with over 75% occurring once and the leading ten covering about 6.5%. The germline gives CDR1 SNHLY, CDR2 FYNNEI. This CDR3 spans 13 amino acids. V lost 11 bases to trimming and J lost 5 bases; unmatched junction nucleotides: 9. This TCR was recovered from a man between 65 and 80 years old with active or convalescent COVID-19. The J gene is TRBJ2-1, the V gene TRBV2; 7 nucleotides agree with TRBD2. Sequencing input: peripheral blood. The CDR3 loop is CAGGGGPHNEQFF. The CDR3 region has the DNA TGTGCCGGGGGGGGAGGGCCACACAATGAGCAGTTCTTC. Using reference TRBV2 and TRBJ2-1 for the parts outside the CDR3, the full variable domain is EPEVTQTPSHQVTQMGQEVILRCVPISNHLYFYWYRQILGQKVEFLVSFYNNEISEKSEIFDDQFSVERPDGSNFTLKIRSTKLEDSAMYFCAGGGGPHNEQFFGPGTRLTVL.